The 21 T cell receptor beta chains given below trace back to one sample, sequenced in a study of T-cell reconstitution after alpha-beta-depleted transplantation in children (dated by TCRdb to the mid-2010s). The library came from PCR. Reads for this sample came from an Illumina HiSeq 2500. TCR libraries were prepared with molecular barcoding, using unique molecular identifiers to normalize TCRbeta repertoire quantification. The raw public reads went through TCRdb reprocessing: fastp at Q25, MiXCR clone calling, in-frame beta chains kept. Each record represents a unique CDR3 protein, reported with the most common genes and DNA among its rows. Present in this sample are approximately 240,000 distinct CDR3 sequences, roughly a tenth of which were seen just once. The ten largest make up less than 8% of the sample. This specimen was PBMCs from the stem cell graft donor, taken from the stem cell graft. These receptors all come from a human donor who donated a stem cell graft to a child with acute lymphoblastic leukemia.

This clonotype was detected ten times or more. This chain's CDR3 is CASSPGGASYEQYF. Here the CDR3 DNA reads TGTGCCAGCAGTCCAGGGGGCGCATCCTACGAGCAGTACTTC. The chain is built from TRBV7-7 and TRBJ2-7; 8 positions agree with TRBD1. The V segment lost 6 bases and the J segment 1 base; nucleotides outside the gene matches: 5. The germline CDR1 and CDR2 sequences are SSHAT and FNYEAQ (reference sequence). This CDR3 is 14 amino acids long.

This clonotype was observed a handful of times. The rearrangement links TRBV6-1 to TRBJ1-1; a possible D gene is TRBD1 (5 bases). Germline CDR1 is MNHNS and CDR2 is SASEGT. This CDR3 region has 14 residues. V dropped 5 bases and J dropped 2 bases, with 12 bases sitting between them. CDR3 sequence: CASSRGGVNTEAFF. The CDR3 DNA follows: TGTGCCAGCAGTCGGGGCGGGGTTAACACTGAAGCTTTCTTT.

This clonotype came up many times. This chain uses TRBV5-1 with TRBJ2-1; no clear D gene. This CDR3 contains 13 residues. Per germline, CDR1 SGHRS and CDR2 YFSETQ. V lost 4 bases, J lost 6 bases, and 11 bases lay in between. The CDR3, as DNA: TGCGCCAGCAGCGGGGATTCCCTCAATGAGCAGTTCTTC. Translating it yields CASSGDSLNEQFF.

This clonotype was seen at least ten times. The V and J genes are TRBV5-1 and TRBJ2-5; no definite D call. Trimming took 4 bases from V and 5 from J, leaving 12 bases between them. The CDR3 loop spans 13 amino acids. Germline V gene data show CDR1 as SGHRS and CDR2 as YFSETQ. The CDR3 DNA is TGCGCCAGCAGCCGGACCTCGGTGGAGACCCAGTACTTC. Its translation: CASSRTSVETQYF.

This chain connects TRBV20-1 to TRBJ2-1; 9 bases agree with TRBD1. Per germline, CDR1 DFQATT and CDR2 SNEGSKA (reference sequence). The V segment lost 5 bases and the J segment 5 bases; nucleotides outside the gene matches: 13. The CDR3 length is 16 residues. The CDR3 reads CSAADLDRGHDNEQFF. The DNA for the CDR3 is TGCAGTGCTGCCGACCTGGACAGGGGACACGACAATGAGCAGTTCTTC.

This clonotype has more than one count but fewer than ten. The chain recombines TRBV25-1 with TRBJ2-7; D perhaps matches TRBD2 (5 bases). Trimming stripped 2 bases from V and 4 bases from J, with 12 bases between. Germline CDR1 is MGHDK and CDR2 is SYGVNS. This CDR3 contains 14 residues. This CDR3 reads CASSERAGLYEQYF. CDR3 sequence (DNA): TGTGCCAGCAGTGAACGGGCGGGCCTATACGAGCAGTACTTC.

This chain uses TRBV5-1 with TRBJ2-2, with D perhaps TRBD2 (6 bases). V lost 0 bases and J lost 7, with 10 bases in between. The CDR3 is 14 residues long. Per the germline V gene, CDR1 is SGHRS and CDR2 is YFSETQ. Here the CDR3 DNA reads TGCGCCAGCAGCTTGGACGGGGGAGACGGGGAGCTGTTTTTT. Its protein product is CASSLDGGDGELFF.

In its sample, this clonotype was seen a few times. The V and J genes are TRBV7-9 and TRBJ1-1; the D gene is possibly TRBD1 (6 bases). Germline V CDR1 and CDR2: SEHNR, FQNEAQ (reference sequence). This CDR3 is built from 15 residues. V lost 4 bases to trimming and J lost 2 bases, with 14 bases between them. This CDR3 reads CASSSYDRNNTEAFF. In nucleotides, the CDR3 is TGTGCCAGCAGCTCTTACGACAGGAATAACACTGAAGCTTTCTTT.

This clonotype was seen only a few times. The J gene is TRBJ2-7, the V gene TRBV3-1, with D maybe TRBD2 (7 bases). Germline loops: CDR1 LGHDT, CDR2 YNNKEL (reference sequence). V shed 8 bases and J shed 12 bases, with 20 bases lying between them. CDR3 length: 12 amino acids. In DNA form, the CDR3 reads TGTGCCAGCGTTGGGTCGGGGGGCCCATTGTACTTC. Translating it yields CASVGSGGPLYF.

This clonotype turned up a few times. The V and J genes are TRBV12-3 or TRBV12-4 and TRBJ2-3, with D perhaps TRBD1 (6 bases). The CDR3 is 15 amino acids. With 2 bases removed from V and 2 bases from J, the gap between germline ends came to 11 bases. CDR3 residues: CASSLWAGDTDTQYF. DNA for the CDR3: TGTGCCAGCAGTTTATGGGCAGGGGACACAGATACGCAGTATTTT.

The chain carries TRBV6-2 or TRBV6-3 and TRBJ1-2, with 7 positions matching TRBD1. Trimming removed 4 bases from V and 6 bases from J; junction bases left unmatched: 11. This CDR3 is 15 amino acids long. Germline V gives CDR1 MNHEY, CDR2 SVGEGT. The CDR3 bases are TGTGCCAGCAGTTTTCACGGACAGGAATTGGATGGCTACACCTTC. Translated: CASSFHGQELDGYTF.

This clonotype was observed many times. This rearrangement joins TRBV29-1 to TRBJ2-7; D uncertain. Looked up from germline, CDR1 is SQVTM and CDR2 is ANQGSEA. Trimming pared 4 bases from V and 3 bases from J, leaving 7 bases between. The CDR3 is 11 residues long. In DNA, the CDR3 is TGCAGCGTTGTTAAGGGCTACGAGCAGTACTTC. This sequence encodes CSVVKGYEQYF.

This clonotype was seen at least ten times. The V call is TRBV4-2, the J call TRBJ2-5, with 9 bases that match TRBD2. CDR1 LGHNA and CDR2 YNFKEQ come from the germline V gene. CDR3 length equals 13 residues. With V trimmed by 2 bases and J by 5 bases, 0 bases remained unmatched. CDR3 loop: CASSQLAGETQYF. The CDR3 DNA reads TGTGCCAGCAGCCAACTAGCGGGGGAGACCCAGTACTTC.

V gene TRBV20-1 combines with J gene TRBJ2-7; possibly TRBD1 or TRBD2 for D (5 bases each). The CDR3 runs 12 residues. The V gene's germline CDR1 is DFQATT and CDR2 SNEGSKA (reference sequence). Trimming removed 6 bases from V and 2 bases from J, with 11 bases in between. The CDR3 DNA reads TGCAGTGCGGGGACGCAGACCTACGAGCAGTACTTC. Residues: CSAGTQTYEQYF.

The chain recombines TRBV12-3 or TRBV12-4 with TRBJ2-1, with D possibly TRBD2 on 6 matching bases. Trimming stripped 6 bases from V and 1 base from J, with 19 bases between. This CDR3 is 17 amino acids long. The CDR3 nucleotides read TGTGCCAGCAGGGGAACCCGGCTTGGAGGGTCCTACAATGAGCAGTTCTTC. Translation: CASRGTRLGGSYNEQFF.

The V and J genes are TRBV12-3 or TRBV12-4 and TRBJ1-5, with D possibly being TRBD1 (5 bases). CDR3 length: 16 residues. V lost 5 bases and J 4 bases, leaving 18 bases between the germline ends. CDR3: CASSTQSRDGNQPQHF. The CDR3 coding sequence is TGTGCCAGCAGTACCCAGTCCCGGGACGGGAATCAGCCCCAGCATTTT.

This clonotype has a count of ten or more. The chain employs TRBV2 and TRBJ2-2; 8 bases are shared with TRBD1. The germline V gene has CDR1 SNHLY and CDR2 FYNNEI. V shed 10 bases and J 0 bases; nucleotides not matched to a gene: 4. The CDR3 totals 14 residues. DNA of the CDR3: TGTGCCATCCGGACAGGGTCGAACACCGGGGAGCTGTTTTTT. Protein: CAIRTGSNTGELFF.

This clonotype appeared many times. The chain employs TRBV5-1 and TRBJ1-1; possible D gene TRBD1, 5 bases. CDR3 length: 14 amino acids. The V gene lost 0 bases and the J gene lost 5 bases, with 11 bases spanning the gap. Germline assignment: CDR1 SGHRS and CDR2 YFSETQ. The CDR3 is CASSLEAGWTEAFF. As DNA, the CDR3 is TGCGCCAGCAGCTTGGAGGCAGGGTGGACTGAAGCTTTCTTT.

This clonotype has a handful of counts. The chain joins TRBV10-3 to TRBJ1-5; D remains unclear. The germline gives CDR1 ENHRY, CDR2 SYGVKD. CDR3 size: 15 residues. Trimming left V 8 bases short and J 6 bases short, with 20 bases between. The CDR3 loop is CAIPHLPGPVQPQHF. CDR3 sequence (DNA): TGTGCCATCCCCCATCTGCCAGGCCCCGTTCAGCCCCAGCATTTT.

This clonotype was recorded at least ten times. J is TRBJ2-7 and V is TRBV3-1, with 10 nucleotides matching TRBD2. CDR3 length: 16 residues. Germline trimming cut 4 bases from V and 0 bases from J; bases unmatched to any gene: 6. In germline, CDR1 is LGHDT, CDR2 YNNKEL (reference sequence). The CDR3, as DNA: TGTGCCAGCAGCCCTCCTAGCGGGGGCCTCTCCTACGAGCAGTACTTC. It specifies CASSPPSGGLSYEQYF.

This clonotype was detected ten times or more. This rearrangement joins TRBV3-1 to TRBJ2-7; the match to TRBD1 covers 9 bases. Germline V gene data show CDR1 as LGHDT and CDR2 as YNNKEL (reference sequence). This CDR3 comprises 15 residues. V dropped 3 bases and J dropped 4; count of bases not matched to a gene: 7. CDR3 bases: TGTGCCAGCAGCCAGTTCGGGACAGGGATTTACGAGCAGTACTTC. Translated, it gives CASSQFGTGIYEQYF.